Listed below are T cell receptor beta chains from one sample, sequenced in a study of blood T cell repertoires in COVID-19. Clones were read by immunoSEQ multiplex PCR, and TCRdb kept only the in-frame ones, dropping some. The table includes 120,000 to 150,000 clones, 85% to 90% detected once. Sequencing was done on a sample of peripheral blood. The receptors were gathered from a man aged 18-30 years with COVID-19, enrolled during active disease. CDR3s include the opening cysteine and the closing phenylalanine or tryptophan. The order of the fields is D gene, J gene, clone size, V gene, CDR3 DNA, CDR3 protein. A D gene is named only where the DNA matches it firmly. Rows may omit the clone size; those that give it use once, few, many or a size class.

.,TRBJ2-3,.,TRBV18,TGTGCCAGCTCACCATCTTCCCCCAGGGGGTATTTT,CASSPSSPRGYF
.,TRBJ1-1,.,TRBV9,TGTGCCAGCAGCGTAGTAAGCGGAAGCACTGAAGCTTTCTTT,CASSVVSGSTEAFF
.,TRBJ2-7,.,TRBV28,TGTGCCAGCAGCATGGGGACATTCTCCTACGAGCAGTACTTC,CASSMGTFSYEQYF
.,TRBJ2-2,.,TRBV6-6,TGTGCCAGCAGTCCGCTAGCCGCGAACACCGGGGAGCTGTTTTTT,CASSPLAANTGELFF
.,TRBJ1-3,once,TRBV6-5,TGTGCCAGCAGTTACTCGGACAGCTCTGGAAACACCATATATTTT,CASSYSDSSGNTIYF
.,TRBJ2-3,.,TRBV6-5,TGTGCCAGCGCGAAAACAGATACGCAGTATTTT,CASAKTDTQYF
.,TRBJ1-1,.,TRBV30,TGTGCCTGGACGCGGGGCACTGAAGCTTTCTTT,CAWTRGTEAFF
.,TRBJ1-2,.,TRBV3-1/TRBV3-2,TGTGCCAGCAGTCAGGGAGGGGGCTATGGCTACACCTTC,CASSQGGGYGYTF
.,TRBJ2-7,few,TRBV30,TGTGCCTGGAGTGGAGGACAGAGGAGCTCCTACGAGCAGTACTTC,CAWSGGQRSSYEQYF
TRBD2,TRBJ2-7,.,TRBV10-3,TGTGCCATCAGTGAGTCGGGCGGGAGTCTACCCTACGAGCAGTACTTC,CAISESGGSLPYEQYF
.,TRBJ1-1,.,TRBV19,TGTGCCAGCCCGAAGGGTCGGGGAGGTTTAGAAGCTTTCTTT,CASPKGRGGLEAFF
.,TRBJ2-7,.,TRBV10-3,TGTGCCATCAGTGAGTTAGCGGAGACCTACGAGCAGTACTTC,CAISELAETYEQYF
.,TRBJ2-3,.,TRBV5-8,TGTGCCAGCAGCTTAGGCGCAGGAAGCACAGATACGCAGTATTTT,CASSLGAGSTDTQYF
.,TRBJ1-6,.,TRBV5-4,TGTGCCAGCAGCTCCCCGGTCCCTTATTCACCCCTCCACTTT,CASSSPVPYSPLHF
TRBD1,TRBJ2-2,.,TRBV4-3,TGCGCCAGCAGCCAAGTTCCGGGACAGGGGGCCGGGGAGCTGTTTTTT,CASSQVPGQGAGELFF
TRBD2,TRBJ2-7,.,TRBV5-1,TGCGCCAGCAGCGCCACCGGGACTAGCTTCTACGAGCAGTACTTC,CASSATGTSFYEQYF
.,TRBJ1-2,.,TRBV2,TGTGCCAGCAGTGATAGGGAGCTGCGTGGTGAGGGCTACACCTTC,CASSDRELRGEGYTF
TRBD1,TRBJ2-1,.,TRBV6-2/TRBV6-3,TGTGCCAGCAGTCCCCGTGGGACAGGGGTCTACAATGAGCAGTTCTTC,CASSPRGTGVYNEQFF
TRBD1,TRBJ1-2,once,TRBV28,TGTGCCAGCAGTTTATGGTCAGACAGGGGTAACTATGGCTACACCTTC,CASSLWSDRGNYGYTF
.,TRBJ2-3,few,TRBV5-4,TGTGCCAGCAGCTGGAGAGATACGCAGTATTTT,CASSWRDTQYF
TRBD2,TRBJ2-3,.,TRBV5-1,TGCGCCAGCAGCCCACAAGCGGGAGGGCCTGTGGATACGCAGTATTTT,CASSPQAGGPVDTQYF
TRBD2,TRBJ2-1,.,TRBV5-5,TGTGCCAGCAGCTTGGCCCCCGGGACTAGCGCAAAGGGGAGTGAGCAGTTCTTC,CASSLAPGTSAKGSEQFF
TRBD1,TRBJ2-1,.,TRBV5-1,TGCGCCAGCAGCTTGGCCGTTGGACAGGGGGCCTACAATGAGCAGTTCTTC,CASSLAVGQGAYNEQFF
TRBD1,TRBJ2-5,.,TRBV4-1,TGCGCCAGCAGCCAGGTGATTGACAGGGGGCGAGAGACCCAGTACTTC,CASSQVIDRGRETQYF
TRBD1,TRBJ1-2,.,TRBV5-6,TGTGCCAGCAGCACCAGACAGGGGAAGTACACCTTC,CASSTRQGKYTF
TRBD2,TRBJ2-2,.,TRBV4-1,TGCGCCAGCAGCGCCCGGACTAGCGGGAGGGTTAACACCGGGGAGCTGTTTTTT,CASSARTSGRVNTGELFF
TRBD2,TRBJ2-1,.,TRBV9,TGTGCCAGCAGCGTAAGTTTAACCGGGACTAGCGGGAGCAATGAGCAGTTCTTC,CASSVSLTGTSGSNEQFF
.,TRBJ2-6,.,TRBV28,TGTGCCTGCATTGGGGGACACTCCTCTGGGGCCAACGTCCTGACTTTC,CACIGGHSSGANVLTF
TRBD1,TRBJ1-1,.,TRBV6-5,TGTGCCAGCAGCACCGGGACAGTCAACACTGAAGCTTTCTTT,CASSTGTVNTEAFF
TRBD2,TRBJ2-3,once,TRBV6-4,TGTGCCAGCAGCTTGACTAGCGGGAGTACAGATACGCAGTATTTT,CASSLTSGSTDTQYF
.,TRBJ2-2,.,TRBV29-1,TGCAGCGCTCGGAACTGGGGAGGCGGGGAGCTGTTTTTT,CSARNWGGGELFF
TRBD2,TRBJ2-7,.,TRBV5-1,TGCGCCAGCAGCTTGGAGGGGAGGGGTTACGAGCAGTACTTC,CASSLEGRGYEQYF
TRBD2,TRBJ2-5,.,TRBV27,TGTGCCAGCAGTCCCGCGGGGGGAGTAGAGACCCAGTACTTC,CASSPAGGVETQYF
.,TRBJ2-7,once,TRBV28,TGTGCCAGCAGTGGGGAGTCCCCCTACGAGCAGTACTTC,CASSGESPYEQYF
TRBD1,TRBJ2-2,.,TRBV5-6,TGTGCCAGCAGCTCACAGGGGGAGAACACCGGGGAGCTGTTTTTT,CASSSQGENTGELFF
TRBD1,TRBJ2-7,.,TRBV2,TGTGCCTCCTTGAGGGACAGCTCCTACGAGCAGTACTTC,CASLRDSSYEQYF
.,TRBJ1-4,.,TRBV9,TGTGCCAGCAGCCTAACAGGGACTAATGAAAAACTGTTTTTT,CASSLTGTNEKLFF
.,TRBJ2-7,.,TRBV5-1,TGCGCCAGCAGCTTAGATGGTCCCGGGAGTAGTTTTTACGAGCAGTACTTC,CASSLDGPGSSFYEQYF
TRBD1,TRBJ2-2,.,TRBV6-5,TGTGCCACCCTGAGACCAGGGGACAGCGGGGAGCTGTTTTTT,CATLRPGDSGELFF
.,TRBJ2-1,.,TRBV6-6,TGTGCCAGCAGTCAATACTCCGTGGCGGCTTACAATGAGCAGTTCTTC,CASSQYSVAAYNEQFF
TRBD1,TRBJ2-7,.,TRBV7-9,TGTGCCAGCAGCTCAGGACAGGGGGCCTACGAGCAGTACTTC,CASSSGQGAYEQYF
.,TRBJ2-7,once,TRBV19,TGTGCCAGTAGTTGGGGACTTAGCTCCTACGAGCAGTACTTC,CASSWGLSSYEQYF
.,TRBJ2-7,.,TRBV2,TGTGCCAGCAGTTCAGGTAGCGAGCAGTACTTC,CASSSGSEQYF
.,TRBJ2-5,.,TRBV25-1,TGTGCCAGCAGTAACCCTTCGGGGGGCGGAGAGACCCAGTACTTC,CASSNPSGGGETQYF
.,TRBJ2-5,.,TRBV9,TGTGCCAGTTCTAGCCCGAGGAGGGAGTACCCTCAAGAGACCCAGTACTTC,CASSSPRREYPQETQYF
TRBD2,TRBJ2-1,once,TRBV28,TGTGCCAGCACCCCCGGTAAGGGGAGGTCTAGCGGGAGAGAGGTCAAAAATGAGCAGTTCTTC,CASTPGKGRSSGREVKNEQFF
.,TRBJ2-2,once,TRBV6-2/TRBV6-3,TGTGCCAGCAGTTTCCTCCCGGGCACCGGGGAGCTGTTTTTT,CASSFLPGTGELFF
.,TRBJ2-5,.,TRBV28,TGTGCCAGCAGTTTCAATCGGGACCAAGAGACCCAGTACTTC,CASSFNRDQETQYF
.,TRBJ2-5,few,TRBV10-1,TGCGCCAGCAGTGAGGATGGGGGACTCCAAGAGACCCAGTACTTC,CASSEDGGLQETQYF
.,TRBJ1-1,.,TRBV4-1,TGCGCCAGCAGCCAAACATTGAACACTGAAGCTTTCTTT,CASSQTLNTEAFF
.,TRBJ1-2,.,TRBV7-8,TGTGCCAGCAGCATACGCCGCCGGTTGAACTATGGCTACACCTTC,CASSIRRRLNYGYTF
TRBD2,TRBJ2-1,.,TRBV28,TGTGCCAGCAGTACCGAAACTAGCGGGAGGACCTACAATGAGCAGTTCTTC,CASSTETSGRTYNEQFF
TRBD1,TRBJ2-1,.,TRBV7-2,TGTGCCAGCAGATGGACAGGACCCTACAATGAGCAGTTCTTC,CASRWTGPYNEQFF
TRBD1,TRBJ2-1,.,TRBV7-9,TGTGCCAGCAGCTTAGAGTTGGTGGACAGGGGAAATGAGCAGTTCTTC,CASSLELVDRGNEQFF
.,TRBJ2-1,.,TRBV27,TGTGCCAGCAGTTCCTTCGGTGAGCAGTTCTTC,CASSSFGEQFF
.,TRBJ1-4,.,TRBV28,TGTGCCAGCAGTCTAGCACCCCATGAAAAACTGTTTTTT,CASSLAPHEKLFF
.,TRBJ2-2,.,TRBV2,TGTGCCAGCTTAGAAGGGCTAGCCGGCGGGGAGCTGTTTTTT,CASLEGLAGGELFF